A single sample gave rise to the 22 T cell receptor beta chains below, sequenced in a study of blood T cell repertoires in COVID-19. Method: immunoSEQ multiplex PCR; TCRdb's copy keeps in-frame clones and lacks some. This sample yields 70,000 to 85,000 clones, of which roughly 78% are seen a single time; about 9.4% belongs to the top ten. Sequences were obtained from peripheral blood. The source of these receptors is a man in his sixties with acute or convalescent COVID-19.

The chain's CDR3 is CASSLWVTSGRNEQYF. The CDR3 region has the DNA TGTGCCAGCAGTTTATGGGTCACTAGCGGGAGGAACGAGCAGTACTTC. The chain carries TRBV28 and TRBJ2-7, with 12 bases fitting TRBD2. J was trimmed by 5 bases and V by 0 bases; bases with no gene match: 5. The CDR3 extends over 16 amino acids. CDR1 and CDR2 (germline): MDHEN, SYDVKM.

The rearrangement joins TRBV24-1 to TRBJ2-7; 9 bases map to TRBD1. V lost 3 bases and J lost 0; bases outside the gene matches: 8. There are 17 residues in the CDR3. The germline CDR1 and CDR2 sequences are KGHDR and SFDVKD. The CDR3 here is CATSDVGGDRASYEQYF. For the CDR3, the DNA is TGTGCCACCAGTGATGTGGGGGGGGACAGGGCCTCCTACGAGCAGTACTTC.

The chain has TRBV28 and TRBJ2-7, with 8 positions matching TRBD2. This CDR3 has 15 residues. The germline gives CDR1 MDHEN, CDR2 SYDVKM. Trimming removed 4 bases from V and 5 bases from J; junction bases left unmatched: 10. The CDR3 DNA sequence: TGTGCCAGCAGTTCCCCCGCAGCGGGAGCCCACGAGCAGTACTTC. It yields the protein CASSSPAAGAHEQYF. Full variable domain (outside the CDR3, taken from reference TRBV28 and TRBJ2-7): DVKVTQSSRYLVKRTGEKVFLECVQDMDHENMFWYRQDPGLGLRLIYFSYDVKMKEKGDIPEGYSVSREKKERFSLILESASTNQTSMYLCASSSPAAGAHEQYFGPGTRLTVT.

This clone is a singleton in its sample. This chain links TRBV5-8 with TRBJ2-7; weak D call: TRBD2 (7 bases). V shed 5 bases and J shed 0 bases, with 15 bases lying between them. The CDR3 sequence is 15 residues long. The germline gives CDR1 SGHTS, CDR2 YDEGEE. CDR3 residues: CASRLTGGGSYEQYF. The CDR3 DNA sequence: TGTGCCAGCAGATTAACGGGGGGCGGCTCCTACGAGCAGTACTTC.

The chain couples TRBV7-2 to TRBJ2-5, with D possibly matching TRBD2 (5 bases). CDR3 size: 18 residues. From germline, CDR1 is SGHTA and CDR2 FQGNSA. Trimming stripped 0 bases from V and 1 base from J, with 18 bases between. Here the CDR3 reads CASSLAARQGRSQETQYF. The DNA for the CDR3 is TGTGCCAGCAGCTTAGCGGCTCGACAAGGGAGAAGCCAAGAGACCCAGTACTTC.

V is TRBV28 and J is TRBJ1-3; 10 nucleotides align to TRBD1. The CDR3 loop spans 14 amino acids. Germline loops: CDR1 MDHEN, CDR2 SYDVKM. Germline trimming cut 6 bases from V and 3 bases from J; bases unmatched to any gene: 2. The CDR3 coding sequence is TGTGCCAGCAGGACAGGGGGCTTTGGAAACACCATATATTTT. It translates to CASRTGGFGNTIYF.

The CDR3 loop reads CASSFRGPTGELFF. In DNA form, the CDR3 reads TGTGCCAGCAGCTTCAGGGGACCCACCGGGGAGCTGTTTTTT. The chain uses TRBV7-2 and TRBJ2-2; tentative D call: TRBD1 (6 bases). The V end was cut by 3 bases, the J end by 4 bases, with 9 bases between. The CDR3 totals 14 residues. Germline CDR1 SGHTA, CDR2 FQGNSA.

The rearrangement uses TRBV19 and TRBJ2-7; D gene unclear. This CDR3 is built from 11 residues. Trimming shortened V by 7 bases and J by 6 bases, and 10 bases separated the two germline ends. Germline V CDR1 and CDR2: LNHDA, SQIVND (reference sequence). The DNA for the CDR3 is TGTGCCAGTACCCACGGCGGCGAGCAGTACTTC. Amino acid sequence: CASTHGGEQYF.

This clone was counted a few times. The V call is TRBV3-1 (or the pseudogene TRBV3-2), the J call TRBJ2-1; 13 bases line up with TRBD2. Unmatched junction bases numbered 7, after V lost 5 bases and J lost 9 bases. This CDR3 comprises 15 residues. Germline V CDR1 and CDR2: LGHDT, YNNKEL (reference sequence). The CDR3 nucleotides are TGTGCCAGCAGCACTCGGACTAGCGGGGGTGGTGAGCAGTTCTTC. Translating gives CASSTRTSGGGEQFF.

This clone was counted once. This chain joins TRBV2 and TRBJ1-1; D possibly corresponds to TRBD1 (6 bases). CDR3 length equals 14 residues. With 7 bases removed from V and 1 base from J, the gap between germline ends came to 13 bases. Germline V gives CDR1 SNHLY, CDR2 FYNNEI. CDR3 DNA: TGTGCCAGCAAGTGGACAGATGCGAACACTGAAGCTTTCTTT. Its translation is CASKWTDANTEAFF. The complete variable domain, with remaining parts taken from reference TRBV2 and TRBJ1-1, reads EPEVTQTPSHQVTQMGQEVILRCVPISNHLYFYWYRQILGQKVEFLVSFYNNEISEKSEIFDDQFSVERPDGSNFTLKIRSTKLEDSAMYFCASKWTDANTEAFFGQGTRLTVV.

The chain links TRBV7-2 to TRBJ1-2, with D possibly being TRBD1 (6 bases). CDR3 size: 13 residues. The V gene's germline CDR1 is SGHTA and CDR2 FQGNSA. Deletions cut 3 bases from V and 8 bases from J, with 13 bases between. In nucleotides, the CDR3 is TGTGCCAGCAGCTTGTTAGGGGGACGAGGCTACACCTTC. Translating gives CASSLLGGRGYTF.

The V gene is TRBV2, the J gene TRBJ2-1; D perhaps matches TRBD1 (6 bases). From germline, CDR1 is SNHLY and CDR2 FYNNEI. This CDR3 is built from 11 residues. The germline V and J ends were trimmed by 9 bases and 7 bases, with 10 bases remaining between them. This CDR3 is CASERGNEQFF. DNA for the CDR3: TGTGCCAGTGAGAGGGGGAATGAGCAGTTCTTC.

The chain links TRBV7-2 to TRBJ2-3; 7 positions agree with TRBD1. This CDR3 region has 14 residues. Germline trimming cut 3 bases from V and 2 bases from J; bases unmatched to any gene: 2. Germline V CDR1 and CDR2: SGHTA, FQGNSA. CDR3 DNA: TGTGCCAGCAGCTTCGGACAGGCCACAGATACGCAGTATTTT. Its protein product is CASSFGQATDTQYF.

The chain combines TRBV11-2 with TRBJ2-3; D may be TRBD2 (5 bases). Per the germline V gene, CDR1 is SGHAT and CDR2 is FQNNGV. Trimming took 2 bases from V and 6 from J, leaving 12 bases between them. The CDR3 extends over 14 amino acids. In nucleotides, the CDR3 is TGTGCCAGCAGCTTACTAGCCCGAGGGGATACGCAGTATTTT. Amino acids: CASSLLARGDTQYF.

The chain has TRBV28 and TRBJ2-5; TRBD2 matches at 13 bases. The CDR3 is made up of 17 amino acids. Germline-derived CDR1 and CDR2 are MDHEN and SYDVKM. J lost 2 bases, V lost 3 bases, and 6 bases had no gene match. CDR3 nucleotide sequence: TGTGCCAGCAGTTTCGGACTAGCGGGAGCCTGGCAAGAGACCCAGTACTTC. Translated, it gives CASSFGLAGAWQETQYF.

The V and J genes are TRBV6-5 and TRBJ1-1; 7 bases fit TRBD1. Germline-derived CDR1 and CDR2 are MNHEY and SVGAGI. V lost 10 bases and J lost 5; bases outside the gene matches: 7. The CDR3 loop spans 12 amino acids. The CDR3 DNA sequence: TGTGCCACGACAGGGTTACGGACTGAAGCTTTCTTT. Amino acid sequence: CATTGLRTEAFF.

The chain joins TRBV30 to TRBJ2-2; D perhaps matches TRBD2 (5 bases). This CDR3 is 12 amino acids long. Germline-derived CDR1 and CDR2 are GTSNPN and SVGIG (reference sequence). The V end was cut by 3 bases, the J end by 6 bases, with 8 bases between. The CDR3 region is CAWSLGAGELFF. CDR3 sequence (DNA): TGTGCCTGGAGCCTCGGGGCCGGGGAGCTGTTTTTT.

The chain recombines TRBV7-2 with TRBJ2-3; D is ambiguous. Germline CDR1 reads SGHTA; CDR2 reads FQGNSA. The CDR3 runs 12 residues. V lost 5 bases and J lost 6, with 9 bases in between. The CDR3 is CASSGGLDTQYF. The CDR3 bases are TGTGCCAGCAGCGGCGGTCTGGATACGCAGTATTTT.

The V and J genes are TRBV19 and TRBJ2-3; TRBD2 aligns across 13 bases. The CDR3 is made up of 16 amino acids. V trimming: 6 bases; J trimming: 4 bases; junction bases outside the gene matches: 7. Germline V gene lookup returns CDR1 LNHDA and CDR2 SQIVND (reference sequence). The chain's CDR3 is CASRPGLAGPADTQYF. The CDR3 DNA follows: TGTGCCAGTAGACCGGGACTAGCGGGGCCCGCAGATACGCAGTATTTT.

This clone was picked up a small number of times. The V gene is TRBV7-9, the J gene TRBJ2-7; D gene unclear. The germline CDR1 and CDR2 sequences are SEHNR and FQNEAQ (reference sequence). Between the trimmed V and J ends, which lost 5 bases and 3 bases, there was a span of 11 bases. This CDR3 spans 13 amino acids. CDR3 residues: CASSPNASYEQYF. The CDR3 DNA follows: TGTGCCAGCAGCCCAAACGCTAGCTACGAGCAGTACTTC.

This sequence joins TRBV7-3 and TRBJ2-2; D may be TRBD2 (6 bases). CDR1 SGHTA and CDR2 FQGTGA come from the germline V gene. This CDR3 is 13 amino acids long. The V end was cut by 5 bases, the J end by 6 bases, with 10 bases between. The chain's CDR3 is CASSRTGAGELFF. The CDR3 bases are TGTGCCAGCAGCCGGACGGGGGCCGGGGAGCTGTTTTTT.

The chain joins TRBV3-1 (or the pseudogene TRBV3-2) to TRBJ2-1, with 7 positions matching TRBD2. The V gene end was trimmed by 3 bases and the J gene end by 1 base; junction bases not matched to a gene: 15. The CDR3 contains 19 residues. Germline assignment: CDR1 LGHDT and CDR2 YNNKEL (reference sequence). The CDR3 sequence is CASSHEGWGGRTSYNEQFF. In DNA, the CDR3 is TGTGCCAGCAGCCATGAGGGGTGGGGCGGGAGAACGTCCTACAATGAGCAGTTCTTC.